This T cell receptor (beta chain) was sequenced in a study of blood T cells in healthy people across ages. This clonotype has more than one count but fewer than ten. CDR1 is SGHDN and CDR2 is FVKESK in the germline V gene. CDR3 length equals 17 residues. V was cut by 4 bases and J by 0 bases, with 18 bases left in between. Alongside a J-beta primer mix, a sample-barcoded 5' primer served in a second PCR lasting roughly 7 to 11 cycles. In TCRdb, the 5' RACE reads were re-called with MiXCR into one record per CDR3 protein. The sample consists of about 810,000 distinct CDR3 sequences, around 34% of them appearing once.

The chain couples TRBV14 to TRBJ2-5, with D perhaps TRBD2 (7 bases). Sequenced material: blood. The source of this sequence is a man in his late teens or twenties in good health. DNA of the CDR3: TGTGCCAGCAGCCCGGGGGGCGGGGATGCGTACCAAGAGACCCAGTACTTC. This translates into CASSPGGGDAYQETQYF. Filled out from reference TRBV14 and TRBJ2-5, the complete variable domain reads EAGVTQFPSHSVIEKGQTVTLRCDPISGHDNLYWYRRVMGKEIKFLLHFVKESKQDESGMPNNRFLAERTGGTYSTLKVQPAELEDSGVYFCASSPGGGDAYQETQYFGPGTRLLVL.